This is a list of T cell receptor beta chains from one sample in a study of blood T cell repertoires in COVID-19. Sequenced by immunoSEQ multiplex PCR; TCRdb stores in-frame clones only, minus some. The sample has 250,000 to 300,000 clones, about nine tenths seen once; the top ten hold 0.85% to 0.95%. The sample was peripheral blood. These receptors were collected from a woman between 40 and 55 years old who had recovered from COVID-19. Each CDR3 is given with its conserved first and last residue. A D gene is named only where the DNA matches it firmly. Not every row has a clone size; where given, it reads once, few, many or a size class.

-,TRBV30,13,TRBD1,TRBJ2-1,TGTGCCTGGATCCAGGGGGACGCCAATGAGCAGTTCTTC,CAWIQGDANEQFF
-,TRBV30,15,-,TRBJ2-2,TGTGCCTGGAAAGCCCCACAATGGAGAACCGGGGAGCTGTTTTTT,CAWKAPQWRTGELFF
-,TRBV2,14,TRBD2,TRBJ2-3,TGTGCCAGCAGTGATCGCGGGGGAGCAGATACGCAGTATTTT,CASSDRGGADTQYF
once,TRBV3-1/TRBV3-2,16,-,TRBJ2-1,TGTGCCAGCAGCCAAGAATTTTTGGGACTCTTTAATGAGCAGTTCTTC,CASSQEFLGLFNEQFF
-,TRBV11-2,16,TRBD2,TRBJ2-1,TGTGCCAGCAGCTCGAGGACTAGCGGGAGCGTCTATGAGCAGTTCTTC,CASSSRTSGSVYEQFF
-,TRBV5-1,16,TRBD2,TRBJ2-4,TGCGCCAGCAGCCCCGGGACTACGCCGCGAATCGATACCCAGTACTTC,CASSPGTTPRIDTQYF
-,TRBV28,17,-,TRBJ1-2,TGTGCCAGCAGACCTCAGGGAGGAGCCATTGTTAACTATGGCTACACCTTC,CASRPQGGAIVNYGYTF
-,TRBV2,15,-,TRBJ2-3,TGTGCCAGCAGTGGACAGCGTGCTAGCACAGATACGCAGTATTTT,CASSGQRASTDTQYF
once,TRBV27,14,TRBD2,TRBJ2-1,TGTGCCAGCAGGACTAGCGGGAGACATAATGAGCAGTTCTTC,CASRTSGRHNEQFF
once,TRBV7-7,16,-,TRBJ2-7,TGTGCTAGCAGCTTATTGTCGTCGGCGGGCGGGTACGAGCAGTACTTC,CASSLLSSAGGYEQYF
once,TRBV7-2,16,-,TRBJ2-5,TGTGCCAGCAGCTTAAGGAGTGCAGGGCAAAGTGAGACCCAGTACTTC,CASSLRSAGQSETQYF
-,TRBV2,18,-,TRBJ1-6,TGTGCCAGCAGTTCCTCTAATAGCGTCGGCAGGGGAAATTCACCCCTCCACTTT,CASSSSNSVGRGNSPLHF
once,TRBV27,14,TRBD1,TRBJ1-1,TGTGCCAGCAGTTCCGGGACAGGGTATTCTGAAGCTTTCTTT,CASSSGTGYSEAFF
-,TRBV6-1,16,TRBD1,TRBJ1-5,TGTGCCAGCAGTGGGGGGACAGCGGGTGGGAATCAGCCCCAGCATTTT,CASSGGTAGGNQPQHF
-,TRBV7-8,15,TRBD2,TRBJ2-7,TGTGCCAGCACGACTAGCGGTACAGGCAGGTACGAGCAGTACTTC,CASTTSGTGRYEQYF
-,TRBV7-9,15,-,TRBJ1-2,TGTGCCAGCAGCTTAAGTTCCCGCCAGGACTATGGCTACACCTTC,CASSLSSRQDYGYTF
once,TRBV19,15,-,TRBJ2-7,TGTGCCAGTAGTGAAACTATACAGGCATCCCACGAGCAGTACTTC,CASSETIQASHEQYF
few,TRBV25-1,14,TRBD1,TRBJ1-1,TGTGCCAGCAGTGCACCATCCGGGACAGGGATCTCCGTATTT,CASSAPSGTGISVF
few,TRBV7-2,15,TRBD2,TRBJ2-5,TGTGCCAGCAGCTTAGCGCTAGCGGGAGGGGAGACCCAGTACTTC,CASSLALAGGETQYF
-,TRBV11-2,17,TRBD2,TRBJ2-5,TGTGCCAGCAGCGGAGGGGCAGCGGGAGACCTGGGAGAGACCCAGTACTTC,CASSGGAAGDLGETQYF
-,TRBV10-2,15,TRBD1,TRBJ2-7,TGCGCCAGCAGTGAGGGGACAGGGCGGCCCTACGAGCAGTACTTC,CASSEGTGRPYEQYF
-,TRBV6-1,15,-,TRBJ1-4,TGTGCCAGCAGTGAAGGAAGGGTCGGGGTCGAAAAACTGTTTTTT,CASSEGRVGVEKLFF
few,TRBV24-1,16,TRBD1,TRBJ2-5,TGTGCCACCAGTGACCCCGGGACAGGGGGCGTGGAGACCCAGTACTTC,CATSDPGTGGVETQYF
-,TRBV5-4,16,TRBD2,TRBJ2-3,TGTGCCAGCAGCACAGACAATAGCGGGAATACAGATACGCAGTATTTT,CASSTDNSGNTDTQYF
-,TRBV2,15,TRBD2,TRBJ2-7,TGTGCCGGGTCCGGGCGCGGGGGATCTGGCTACGAGCAGTACTTC,CAGSGRGGSGYEQYF
-,TRBV29-1,10,-,TRBJ1-2,TGCAGCGTTGGCGAATCTGGCTACACCTTC,CSVGESGYTF
once,TRBV21-1,15,-,TRBJ2-1,TGTGCCAGCAGCAGCGCTAGCGGGAGGGCCGATGAGCAGTTCTTC,CASSSASGRADEQFF
-,TRBV29-1,14,-,TRBJ2-3,TGCAGCGTTGCGAGACAGCCAAGCACAGATACGCAGTATTTT,CSVARQPSTDTQYF
-,TRBV15,16,TRBD2,TRBJ2-1,TGTGCCACCAGCAGCACCGGACTAGCGGACTACAATGAGCAGTTCTTC,CATSSTGLADYNEQFF
-,TRBV6-2/TRBV6-3,14,TRBD2,TRBJ2-3,TGTGCCAGCAGTCCGGGACTAGTGACAGATACGCAGTATTTT,CASSPGLVTDTQYF
-,TRBV28,15,TRBD2,TRBJ2-1,TGTGCCAGCACCTTGGGGCTAGCGGCCGACAATGAGCAGTTCTTC,CASTLGLAADNEQFF
-,TRBV9,14,-,TRBJ2-3,TGTGCCAGCAGCGCCGTCCTGGCCGCAGATACGCAGTATTTT,CASSAVLAADTQYF
-,TRBV3-1/TRBV3-2,15,TRBD1,TRBJ1-2,TGTGCCAGCAGCCAACAGGGGGCGTTGCCCTATGGCTACACCTTC,CASSQQGALPYGYTF
-,TRBV14,11,-,TRBJ2-7,TGTGCCAGCGCGGGCCAAACAGAGCAGTACTTC,CASAGQTEQYF
-,TRBV25-1,14,TRBD1,TRBJ1-5,TGTGCCAGCAGTCAGACAGGGTCCAATCAGCCCCAGCATTTT,CASSQTGSNQPQHF
-,TRBV18,15,-,TRBJ2-7,TGTGCCAGCTCACCACCGGGGGGACCCTCCTACGAGCAGTACTTC,CASSPPGGPSYEQYF
-,TRBV6-5,15,-,TRBJ1-2,TGTGCCAGCAGTTACTCGCACAGTTCTAACTATGGCTACACCTTC,CASSYSHSSNYGYTF
-,TRBV5-1,15,-,TRBJ2-1,TGCGCCAGCAGCTTGGGCGGAAATTCCTACAATGAGCAGTTCTTC,CASSLGGNSYNEQFF
-,TRBV7-9,14,-,TRBJ1-1,TGTGCCAGCAGCGGAACGACAGGGAACACTGAAGCTTTCTTT,CASSGTTGNTEAFF
-,TRBV29-1,12,-,TRBJ2-3,TGCAGCGTTGAAGAGCTAGCAGATACGCAGTATTTT,CSVEELADTQYF
-,TRBV7-8,13,-,TRBJ2-2,TGTGCCAGCAGCTATCGTGGCTTCTGGGAGCTGTTTTTT,CASSYRGFWELFF